This T cell receptor beta chain was identified during a study of blood T cell repertoires in COVID-19. Individuals drawn from some 25 US areas were about 18 to 90 years old. The data were produced by immunoSEQ multiplex PCR, yet TCRdb's version contains in-frame clones alone and is incomplete. The table lists some 420,000 clones, 80% to 90% of them singletons, with around 1.1% in the top ten. The CDR3 is 15 amino acids. CDR1 and CDR2 (germline): KGHSH, LQKENI. The J segment lost 5 bases and the V segment lost 3 bases, leaving 6 bases of the junction unmatched. This chain connects TRBV18 to TRBJ2-4; TRBD1 aligns across 8 bases. The source of this sequence is a man younger than 45 who had recovered from COVID-19. The sequencing sample was made of PBMCs or T cells enriched from blood (not recorded which). The CDR3 protein is CASSPWTGSQNIQYF. The CDR3 DNA follows: TGTGCCAGCTCACCCTGGACAGGGTCCCAAAACATTCAGTACTTC. Full variable domain (missing parts from reference TRBV18 and TRBJ2-4): NAGVMQNPRHLVRRRGQEARLRCSPMKGHSHVYWYRQLPEEGLKFMVYLQKENIIDESGMPKERFSAEFPKEGPSILRIQQVVRGDSAAYFCASSPWTGSQNIQYFGAGTRLSVL.